This T cell receptor (beta chain) was sequenced for a study of blood T cell repertoires in COVID-19. Whole-study context: Sites in the United States, Italy and Spain provided acute and convalescent COVID-19 samples. T cells, B-cell-depleted T cells, or PBMCs supplied cDNA or gDNA.

Trimming left V 2 bases short and J 4 bases short, with 14 bases between. This CDR3 spans 15 amino acids. Germline CDR1 reads MNHEY; CDR2 reads SMNVEV (reference sequence). Authors' data handling: By means of reference gene primer amplification, nucleated cell counts were estimated. Libraries were prepared by immunoSEQ multiplex PCR; TCRdb keeps only in-frame clonotypes and omits some of them. The V and J calls and clone size are taken from that table; D and trimming were inferred from the DNA. The repertoire includes about 75,000 clones, 85% to 90% of them detected once, and approximately 2.5% sits in the top ten.

The sequence derives from a human donor in a cohort sampled during active COVID-19. Sequenced material: peripheral blood. The chain has TRBV27 and TRBJ2-5, with a tentative D call TRBD2 (6 bases). The CDR3 is CASSLAMAGRETQYF. Written as DNA, the CDR3 is TGTGCCAGCAGTTTAGCTATGGCGGGAAGAGAGACCCAGTACTTC.